The clone carrying this TCR beta chain occurred once. As yet, its antigen is unknown. This sample stems from a study of T-cell memory formation after mild COVID-19. TCRdb used MiXCR to reprocess the 5' RACE reads, holding one entry per CDR3 protein. This table holds about 390,000 distinct CDR3 sequences, around a sixth found once. Study-wide findings and caveats: CD4/CD8 balance held among clones contracting day 15 to 85, and later expanders leaned CD4+.

The source is a man aged 18 to 29 who had mild COVID-19 (a few samples of this study predate the infection). Cell type and time point are not known. Material: PBMCs or a T cell subset sorted from them (not recorded which).

In nucleotides, the CDR3 is TGTGCCAGCAGCCCAGGTGGGGGCCATCAGCCCCAGCATTTT. It yields the protein CASSPGGGHQPQHF. This chain uses TRBV6-5 with TRBJ1-5, with a possible D match to TRBD1 (6 bases). V was clipped by 6 bases and J by 5 bases, with 14 bases between them. The CDR3 is 14 residues long. Germline values: CDR1 MNHEY, CDR2 SVGAGI.